The rows below give T cell receptor beta chains drawn from one sample of a study of neurological immune-mediated disorders. MiXCR, applied by TCRdb to the 5' RACE reads, yields one record per CDR3 protein. The repertoire holds 53,000 or so distinct CDR3 sequences, 7.5% to 9.5% seen once, with under 2.5% in the top ten. The sample comprised PBMCs. The source is a woman in her 40s in good health. Each CDR3 is given without its conserved first and last residue. For some rows the clone size is stated as once, few or many, or as a class when expanded; others skip it.

CDR3 protein	CDR3 length	V gene	J gene	clone size
ASSLNRGALGEQY	13	TRBV5-5	TRBJ2-7	many
AISGTGPEQY	10	TRBV10-3	TRBJ2-7	many
SVDRGLETQY	10	TRBV20-1	TRBJ2-5	.
ASSQQGSSYEQY	12	TRBV5-1	TRBJ2-7	many
ANSQSTATNEKLF	13	TRBV4-3	TRBJ1-4	.
SALLFQNQPQH	11	TRBV20-1	TRBJ1-5	many
ASSQDEGGVAKNIQY	15	TRBV4-3	TRBJ2-4	many
ASSLIGGKSPLH	12	TRBV7-2	TRBJ1-6	many
ASSDTDTQY	9	TRBV9	TRBJ2-3	many
ASSQDGAEGDIQY	13	TRBV4-2	TRBJ2-4	.
ASSESGFYNSPLH	13	TRBV25-1	TRBJ1-6	many
ASSGPGTLNTEAF	13	TRBV2	TRBJ1-1	.
ASSLPGGNTEAF	12	TRBV5-1	TRBJ1-1	many
ASSPVLNSPLH	11	TRBV7-9	TRBJ1-6	many
VSSYGTAQETRY	12	TRBV6-5	TRBJ2-5	.
ASSSRQLPRVNTEAF	15	TRBV5-1	TRBJ1-1	many
ATSRDIGANYGYT	13	TRBV15	TRBJ1-2	many
SVNGLGGSYNEQF	13	TRBV29-1	TRBJ2-1	many
ASGQGTFSYEQY	12	TRBV12-3/TRBV12-4	TRBJ2-7	many
ASSLLADTEAF	11	TRBV12-3/TRBV12-4	TRBJ1-1	many
ATSRSIAGYGSEQF	14	TRBV15	TRBJ2-1	many
AISLTDSNQPQH	12	TRBV10-3	TRBJ1-5	many
ASSLDRGNEQF	11	TRBV6-4	TRBJ2-1	many
SASDRWSAIDGELF	14	TRBV20-1	TRBJ2-2	.
ASTADRGGGYT	11	TRBV5-1	TRBJ1-2	.
ASSFFEGPERS	11	TRBV5-1	TRBJ1-1	many
ASSPREEPLH	10	TRBV18	TRBJ1-6	many
ASSGPGQGPYEQF	13	TRBV7-6	TRBJ2-1	many
ASSYGGTGSAEQY	13	TRBV6-2/TRBV6-3	TRBJ2-7	many
ASRFSQGNYGYT	12	TRBV2	TRBJ1-2	many
ASSYGQGNTEAF	12	TRBV6-5	TRBJ1-1	many
ASSLALGVGETQY	13	TRBV7-9	TRBJ2-5	many
ATSDLTGQPQH	11	TRBV24-1	TRBJ1-5	many
ASSYGGYSGNTIY	13	TRBV6-5	TRBJ1-3	.
ASSSGQLTGELF	12	TRBV7-2	TRBJ2-2	many
ASSRRTVNTEAF	12	TRBV5-8	TRBJ1-1	many